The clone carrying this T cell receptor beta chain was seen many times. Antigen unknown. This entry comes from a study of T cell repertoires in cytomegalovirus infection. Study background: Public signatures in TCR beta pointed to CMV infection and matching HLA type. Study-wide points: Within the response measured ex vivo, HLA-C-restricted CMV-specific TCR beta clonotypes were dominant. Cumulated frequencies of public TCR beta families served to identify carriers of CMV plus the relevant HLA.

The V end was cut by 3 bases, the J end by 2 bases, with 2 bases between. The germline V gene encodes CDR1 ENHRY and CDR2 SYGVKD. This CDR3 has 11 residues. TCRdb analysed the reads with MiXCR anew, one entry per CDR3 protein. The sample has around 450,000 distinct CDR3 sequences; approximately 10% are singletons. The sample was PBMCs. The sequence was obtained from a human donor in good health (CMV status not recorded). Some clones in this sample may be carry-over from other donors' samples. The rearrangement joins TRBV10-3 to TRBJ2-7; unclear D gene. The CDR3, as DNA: TGTGCCATCAGTGACACCTACGAGCAGTACTTC. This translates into CAISDTYEQYF.